This T cell receptor beta chain was retrieved from a study of T cell responses to AZD1222 COVID-19 vaccine. In the case of this clone: Its antigen is still unknown.

Findings and caveats of the study: Spike was spanned by vaccine-associated CD4 TCRs, with dominance at 160-218 and 743-854. Repertoire collection took place solely once the T cell response had peaked. A mostly white British donor set with more females was recruited, and clonal diversity was possibly underestimated. The study identified only six AZD1222 recipients as seropositive at baseline.

V lost 5 bases to trimming and J lost 6 bases; unmatched junction nucleotides: 12. Germline loops: CDR1 SGHTA, CDR2 FQGNSA. The CDR3 spans 16 residues. Some clones are missing from TCRdb's copy, which holds only in-frame ones; the method was immunoSEQ multiplex PCR. The sample lists about 140,000 clones; just under 95% were seen once. Material: peripheral blood, obtained on day 0 of AZD1222 vaccination. The chain uses TRBV7-2 and TRBJ2-4, with 8 nucleotides matching TRBD2. The receptor was derived from an adult in good health. CDR3 coding DNA: TGTGCCAGCAGCCAAGCGGGGGTTGTCGACCCAAACATTCAGTACTTC. Protein: CASSQAGVVDPNIQYF.